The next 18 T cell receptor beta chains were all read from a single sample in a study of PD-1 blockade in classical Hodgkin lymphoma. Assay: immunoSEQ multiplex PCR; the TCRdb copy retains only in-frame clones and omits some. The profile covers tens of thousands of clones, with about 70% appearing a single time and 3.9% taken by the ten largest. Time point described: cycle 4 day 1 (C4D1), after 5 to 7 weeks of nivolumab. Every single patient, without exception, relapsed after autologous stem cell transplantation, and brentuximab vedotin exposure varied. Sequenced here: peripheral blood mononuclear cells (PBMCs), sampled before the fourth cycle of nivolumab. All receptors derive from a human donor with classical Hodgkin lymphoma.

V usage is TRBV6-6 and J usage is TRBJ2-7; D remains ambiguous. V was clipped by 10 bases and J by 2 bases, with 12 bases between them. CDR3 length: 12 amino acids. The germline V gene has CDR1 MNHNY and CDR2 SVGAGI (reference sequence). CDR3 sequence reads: CAIRSATYEQYF. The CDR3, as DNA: TGTGCCATTCGGTCGGCTACCTACGAGCAGTACTTC.

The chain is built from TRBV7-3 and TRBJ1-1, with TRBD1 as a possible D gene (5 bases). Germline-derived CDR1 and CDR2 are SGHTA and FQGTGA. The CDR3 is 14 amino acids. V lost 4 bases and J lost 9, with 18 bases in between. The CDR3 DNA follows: TGTGCCAGCAGCTCACTAGGGCAGGGCGGTCAAGCTTTCTTT. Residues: CASSSLGQGGQAFF.

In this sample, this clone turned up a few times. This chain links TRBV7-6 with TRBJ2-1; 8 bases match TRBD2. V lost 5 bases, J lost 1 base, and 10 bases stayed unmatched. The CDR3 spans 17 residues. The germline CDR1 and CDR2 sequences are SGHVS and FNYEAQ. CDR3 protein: CASSLPRGGGSYNEQFF. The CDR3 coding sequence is TGTGCCAGCAGCCTACCTCGGGGGGGTGGGTCCTACAATGAGCAGTTCTTC.

This CDR3 is CASSLLTDNNEQFF. CDR3 in DNA: TGTGCCAGCAGTTTGCTGACAGACAACAATGAGCAGTTCTTC. The genes are TRBV28 and TRBJ2-1; D is perhaps TRBD1 (5 bases). Germline values: CDR1 MDHEN, CDR2 SYDVKM. The ends were cut back, 3 bases at V and 5 bases at J, with 11 bases in the middle. The CDR3 spans 14 residues.

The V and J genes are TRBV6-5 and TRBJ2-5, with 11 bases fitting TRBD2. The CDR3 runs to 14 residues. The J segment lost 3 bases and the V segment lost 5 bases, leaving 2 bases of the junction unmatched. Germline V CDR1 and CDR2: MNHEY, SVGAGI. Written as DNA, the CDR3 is TGTGCCAGCAGTCTAGCGGGAGGCGAAGAGACCCAGTACTTC. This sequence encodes CASSLAGGEETQYF.

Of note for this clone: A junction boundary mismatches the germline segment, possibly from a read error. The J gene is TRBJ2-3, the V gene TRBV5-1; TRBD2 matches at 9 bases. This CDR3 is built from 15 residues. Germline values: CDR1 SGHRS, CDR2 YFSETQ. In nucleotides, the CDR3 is TGCGCCAGCAGCTTGGAGGGGACTAGCAGAGATACGCAGTATTTT. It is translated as CASSLEGTSRDTQYF.

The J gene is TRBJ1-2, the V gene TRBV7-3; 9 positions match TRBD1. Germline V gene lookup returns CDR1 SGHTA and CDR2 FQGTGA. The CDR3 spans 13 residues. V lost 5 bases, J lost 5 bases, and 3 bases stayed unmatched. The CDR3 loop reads CASSRDREYGYTF. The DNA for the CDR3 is TGTGCCAGCAGCAGGGACAGGGAATATGGCTACACCTTC.

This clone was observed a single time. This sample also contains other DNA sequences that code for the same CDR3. The CDR3 DNA reads as TGTGCCAGCGGACAGGGTATGAACACTGAAGCTTTCTTT. Protein sequence: CASGQGMNTEAFF. The chain employs TRBV2 and TRBJ1-1; 8 bases are a match to TRBD1. From germline, CDR1 is SNHLY and CDR2 FYNNEI. V lost 8 bases and J lost 0; bases outside the gene matches: 2. There are 13 residues in the CDR3.

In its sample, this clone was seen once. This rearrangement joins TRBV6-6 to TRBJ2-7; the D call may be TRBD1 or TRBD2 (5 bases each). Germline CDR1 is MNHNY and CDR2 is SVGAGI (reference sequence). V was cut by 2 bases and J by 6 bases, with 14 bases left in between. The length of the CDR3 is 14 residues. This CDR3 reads CASSYRVSGREQYF. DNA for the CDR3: TGTGCCAGCAGTTACAGGGTTTCGGGGCGCGAGCAGTACTTC.

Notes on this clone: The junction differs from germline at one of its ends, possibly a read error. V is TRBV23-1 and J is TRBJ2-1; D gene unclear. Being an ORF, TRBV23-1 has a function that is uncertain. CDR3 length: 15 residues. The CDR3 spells CASSQSLVTANEPFF. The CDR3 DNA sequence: TGCGCCAGCAGTCAATCCCTCGTTACCGCCAATGAGCCGTTCTTC.

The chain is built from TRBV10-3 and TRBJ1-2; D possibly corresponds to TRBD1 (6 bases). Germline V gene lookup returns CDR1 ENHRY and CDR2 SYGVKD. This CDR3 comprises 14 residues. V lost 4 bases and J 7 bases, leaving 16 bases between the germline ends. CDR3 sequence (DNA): TGTGCCATCAGTGCCCGGGACACGACGGGTGGCTACACCTTC. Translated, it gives CAISARDTTGGYTF.

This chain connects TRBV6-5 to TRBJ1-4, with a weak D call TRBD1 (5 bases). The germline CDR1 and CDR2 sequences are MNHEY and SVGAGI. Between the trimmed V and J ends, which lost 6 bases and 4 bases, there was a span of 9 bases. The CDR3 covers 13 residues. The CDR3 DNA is TGTGCCAGCAGCAGGGTGGTTAATGAAAAACTGTTTTTT. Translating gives CASSRVVNEKLFF.

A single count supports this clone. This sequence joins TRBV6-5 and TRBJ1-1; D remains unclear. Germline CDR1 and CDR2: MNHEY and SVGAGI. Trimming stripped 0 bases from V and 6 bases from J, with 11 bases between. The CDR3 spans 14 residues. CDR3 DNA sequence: TGTGCCAGCAGTTACTCGATTGCTGTCCCTGAAGCTTTCTTT. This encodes CASSYSIAVPEAFF.

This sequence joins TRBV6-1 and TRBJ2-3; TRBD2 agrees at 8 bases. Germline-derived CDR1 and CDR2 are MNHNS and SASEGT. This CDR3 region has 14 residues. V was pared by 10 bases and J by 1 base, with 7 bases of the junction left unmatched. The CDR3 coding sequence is TGTGCCACCGATCTAGCGGGCGGCACAGATACGCAGTATTTT. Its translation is CATDLAGGTDTQYF.

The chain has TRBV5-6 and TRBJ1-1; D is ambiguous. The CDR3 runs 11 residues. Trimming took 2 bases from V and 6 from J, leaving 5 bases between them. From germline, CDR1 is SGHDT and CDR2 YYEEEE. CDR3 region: CASSLPPEAFF. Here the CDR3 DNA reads TGTGCCAGCAGCTTACCCCCTGAAGCTTTCTTT. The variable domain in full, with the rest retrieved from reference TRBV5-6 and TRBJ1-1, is DAGVTQSPTHLIKTRGQQVTLRCSPKSGHDTVSWYQQALGQGPQFIFQYYEEEERQRGNFPDRFSGHQFPNYSSELNVNALLLGDSALYLCASSLPPEAFFGQGTRLTVV.

CDR3 region: CASSYSTVGEETQYF. The CDR3 coding sequence is TGTGCCAGCAGTTACTCGACAGTCGGGGAAGAGACCCAGTACTTC. The gene calls are TRBV6-5 and TRBJ2-5, with D perhaps given as TRBD1 or TRBD2 (5 bases each). There are 15 residues in the CDR3. Germline lookup yields CDR1 MNHEY and CDR2 SVGAGI. The V and J ends lost 0 bases and 3 bases respectively, with 11 bases between them.

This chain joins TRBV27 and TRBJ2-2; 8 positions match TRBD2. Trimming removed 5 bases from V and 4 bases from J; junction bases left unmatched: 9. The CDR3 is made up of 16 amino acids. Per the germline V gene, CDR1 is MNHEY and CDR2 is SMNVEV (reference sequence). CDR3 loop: CASSRWTGGPTGELFF. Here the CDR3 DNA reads TGTGCCAGCAGTCGTTGGACGGGAGGGCCCACCGGGGAGCTGTTTTTT.

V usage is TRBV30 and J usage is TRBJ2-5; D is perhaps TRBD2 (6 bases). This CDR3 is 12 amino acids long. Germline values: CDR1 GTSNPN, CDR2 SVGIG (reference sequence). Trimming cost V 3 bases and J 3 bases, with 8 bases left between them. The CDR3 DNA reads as TGTGCCTGGAGGTGGGGGGAAGAGACCCAGTACTTC. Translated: CAWRWGEETQYF.